This T cell receptor beta chain is from a study of shared T cell receptors in the human thymus. TCRdb's copy holds only in-frame clones and misses some; the assay was immunoSEQ multiplex PCR. Here the sample spans 72,000 or so clones, roughly 95% being singletons. The V gene's germline CDR1 is MNHNS and CDR2 SASEGT. This CDR3 spans 14 amino acids. Trimming pared 2 bases from V and 6 bases from J, leaving 10 bases between. This receptor was obtained from a human donor. The chain carries TRBV6-1 and TRBJ1-4; D not certain. The sequencing sample was made of thymocytes. The CDR3 loop reads CASSEWVGDEKLFF. The DNA of the CDR3 is TGTGCCAGCAGTGAATGGGTAGGTGATGAAAAACTGTTTTTT.